The 22 T cell receptor beta chains given below trace back to one sample, sequenced in a study of T cell responses to AZD1222 COVID-19 vaccine (dated by TCRdb to about 2021). According to the study, the label for this sample's time point signals: about 28 days (+/-7) after the second vaccine dose. The library relied on the immunoSEQ multiplex PCR assay. This is the immuneACCESS table as TCRdb keeps it, with only in-frame sequences that have V and J called. A part of the clones is gone; compared with another copy, unresolved V genes explain less than half, and the rest is unexplained. This sample is represented by under 150,000 clones; more than 90% of them were singletons. The ten largest account for 1.5% to 2% of the sample. Sequencing used peripheral blood, obtained 28 days after the second AZD1222 dose. Receptors originate from an adult who received the AZD1222 COVID-19 vaccine.

The genes are TRBV7-2 and TRBJ1-4; D is perhaps TRBD1 (5 bases). The V end lost 1 base, the J end lost 8 bases, and 14 bases lay between the germline ends. CDR3 length equals 15 residues. Per germline, CDR1 SGHTA and CDR2 FQGNSA. DNA for the CDR3: TGTGCCAGCAGCTTAGGCGGGACTGAAGGAGAAAAACTGTTTTTT. Its translation is CASSLGGTEGEKLFF.

The chain joins TRBV20-1 to TRBJ2-3, with no clear D. CDR3 length equals 10 residues. Trimming pared 1 base from V and 10 bases from J, leaving 6 bases between. Germline CDR1 reads DFQATT; CDR2 reads SNEGSKA (reference sequence). Here the CDR3 DNA reads TGCAGTGCTAGAGTCACATCGCAGTATTTT. This encodes CSARVTSQYF.

The rearrangement uses TRBV7-2 and TRBJ2-5; D perhaps matches TRBD2 (6 bases). The length of the CDR3 is 16 residues. The V gene's germline CDR1 is SGHTA and CDR2 FQGNSA. V was pared by 1 base and J by 5 bases, with 17 bases between. The chain's CDR3 is CASSLVAASAWETQYF. CDR3 nucleotide sequence: TGTGCCAGCAGCTTAGTAGCCGCTAGCGCATGGGAGACCCAGTACTTC.

In this sample, this clone turned up once. V usage is TRBV11-3 and J usage is TRBJ1-6, with D unclear. The CDR3 runs 17 residues. Germline CDR1 SGHNT, CDR2 YENEEA. V was cut by 1 base and J by 0 bases, with 10 bases left in between. CDR3 coding DNA: TGTGCCAGCAGCTTAGTGAAGTTCTTCTCCTATAATTCACCCCTCCACTTT. It translates to CASSLVKFFSYNSPLHF.

This clone was seen a few times. This rearrangement joins TRBV7-2 to TRBJ2-1; 10 bases line up with TRBD2. V lost 3 bases, J lost 8 bases, and 4 bases stayed unmatched. The CDR3 is 14 residues long. Germline lookup yields CDR1 SGHTA and CDR2 FQGNSA. CDR3 coding DNA: TGTGCCAGCAGCTTCGGGACTAGCGTCTATGAGCAGTTCTTC. This encodes CASSFGTSVYEQFF.

The rearrangement uses TRBV29-1 and TRBJ2-3; D ambiguous. V shed 5 bases and J shed 2 bases, with 11 bases lying between them. CDR3 length equals 13 residues. The germline V gene encodes CDR1 SQVTM and CDR2 ANQGSEA. The CDR3 sequence: CSVTLSPTDTQYF. CDR3 DNA sequence: TGCAGCGTTACCCTCTCCCCCACAGATACGCAGTATTTT.

The chain recombines TRBV9 with TRBJ1-4; tentatively, D is TRBD1 (6 bases). V lost 3 bases and J 0 bases, leaving 12 bases between the germline ends. Germline CDR1 is SGDLS and CDR2 is YYNGEE. The CDR3 length is 16 residues. The CDR3 region is CASSGGQFATNEKLFF. CDR3 in DNA: TGTGCCAGCAGCGGAGGACAGTTTGCAACTAATGAAAAACTGTTTTTT.

The chain has TRBV27 and TRBJ1-4, with a possible D match to TRBD1 (6 bases). The germline V gene encodes CDR1 MNHEY and CDR2 SMNVEV (reference sequence). There are 15 residues in the CDR3. V dropped 4 bases and J dropped 7 bases, with 16 bases sitting between them. The chain's CDR3 is CASSSAGAGGEKLFF. DNA for the CDR3: TGTGCCAGCAGTTCCGCAGGGGCCGGGGGTGAAAAACTGTTTTTT.

The V and J genes are TRBV18 and TRBJ2-7; 11 bases align to TRBD2. The CDR3 has 15 amino acids. With V trimmed by 6 bases and J by 1 base, 5 bases remained unmatched. Germline CDR1 and CDR2: KGHSH and LQKENI. The CDR3 nucleotides read TGTGCCAGCTCGCCGACTAGCGGGGTTTCCTACGAGCAGTACTTC. It translates to CASSPTSGVSYEQYF. Complete variable domain (other parts from reference TRBV18 and TRBJ2-7): NAGVMQNPRHLVRRRGQEARLRCSPMKGHSHVYWYRQLPEEGLKFMVYLQKENIIDESGMPKERFSAEFPKEGPSILRIQQVVRGDSAAYFCASSPTSGVSYEQYFGPGTRLTVT.

This chain uses TRBV7-8 with TRBJ1-5; tentative D call: TRBD1 (5 bases). V lost 3 bases to trimming and J lost 5 bases, with 8 bases between them. The CDR3 spans 13 residues. CDR1 and CDR2 (germline): SGHVS, FQNEAQ. The CDR3 spells CASSFGGDQPQHF. CDR3 sequence (DNA): TGTGCCAGCAGCTTTGGGGGTGATCAGCCCCAGCATTTT.

The rearrangement links TRBV2 to TRBJ1-3; tentatively, D is TRBD1 (6 bases). Germline assignment: CDR1 SNHLY and CDR2 FYNNEI. The CDR3 spans 15 residues. Trimming stripped 4 bases from V and 0 bases from J, with 10 bases between. CDR3 protein: CASSATGPSGNTIYF. The CDR3 nucleotides read TGTGCCAGCAGTGCTACAGGGCCCTCTGGAAACACCATATATTTT. The full variable domain, in which reference TRBV2 and TRBJ1-3 provide the parts outside the CDR3, is EPEVTQTPSHQVTQMGQEVILRCVPISNHLYFYWYRQILGQKVEFLVSFYNNEISEKSEIFDDQFSVERPDGSNFTLKIRSTKLEDSAMYFCASSATGPSGNTIYFGEGSWLTVV.

V gene TRBV7-9 combines with J gene TRBJ1-1; D remains unclear. V was clipped by 4 bases and J by 7 bases, with 7 bases between them. The CDR3 loop spans 11 amino acids. CDR1 and CDR2 from the germline V gene are SEHNR and FQNEAQ (reference sequence). CDR3 sequence (DNA): TGTGCCAGCAGCTCATTCGATGAAGCTTTCTTT. This codes for CASSSFDEAFF.

Note on this clone: Germline and junction disagree at one end, which may indicate a read error. V is TRBV7-7 and J is TRBJ1-1; no firm D call. Germline CDR1 reads SSHAT; CDR2 reads FNYEAQ (reference sequence). The CDR3 is made up of 16 amino acids. The CDR3 DNA follows: TGTGCTAGCAGCTTAGCGCGACGTATCATGAACACTGAAGCTTTCTTT. This gives the protein CASSLARRIMNTEAFF.

V gene TRBV2 combines with J gene TRBJ2-1; 8 nucleotides agree with TRBD1. V gave up 6 bases and J gave up 2 bases; unmatched junction bases: 3. There are 14 residues in the CDR3. Germline V gene sequence: CDR1 SNHLY, CDR2 FYNNEI. The CDR3 protein is CASRDRATYNEQFF. The CDR3 DNA sequence: TGTGCCAGCAGGGACAGGGCCACCTACAATGAGCAGTTCTTC.

This clone has just a few counts. The CDR3 spells CASSVAIGANYGYTF. CDR3 nucleotide sequence: TGTGCCAGCAGCGTAGCTATAGGAGCTAACTATGGCTACACCTTC. This chain connects TRBV9 to TRBJ1-2; D remains unclear. Germline CDR1 SGDLS, CDR2 YYNGEE. CDR3 length: 15 amino acids. With 0 bases removed from V and 0 bases from J, the gap between germline ends came to 9 bases.

For the CDR3, the DNA is TGTGCCAGCAGCTTGGGGGGGCGGACTGAAGCTTTCTTT. Translated: CASSLGGRTEAFF. V gene TRBV5-4 combines with J gene TRBJ1-1; possible D gene TRBD1, 6 bases. Germline-derived CDR1 and CDR2 are SGHNT and YYREEE (reference sequence). Trimming cost V 0 bases and J 5 bases, with 8 bases left between them. The CDR3 runs to 13 residues.

V and J are TRBV7-2 and TRBJ2-1; perhaps TRBD2 as D (7 bases). V was cut by 1 base and J by 8 bases, with 21 bases left in between. The CDR3 loop spans 17 amino acids. CDR1 and CDR2 from the germline V gene are SGHTA and FQGNSA. The CDR3 sequence: CASSLGGGGSSRHEQFF. Written as DNA, the CDR3 is TGTGCCAGCAGCTTAGGGGGGGGCGGCAGCAGCAGGCATGAGCAGTTCTTC.

J is TRBJ1-2 and V is TRBV5-7; D may be TRBD1 (5 bases). TRBV5-7 is filed as an ORF, its function uncertain. The CDR3 is made up of 14 amino acids. The germline V and J ends were trimmed by 4 bases and 4 bases, with 14 bases remaining between them. The CDR3 sequence: CASSPARGIYGYTF. CDR3 nucleotides: TGTGCCAGCAGCCCAGCGCGGGGGATCTATGGCTACACCTTC.

This sequence joins TRBV7-9 and TRBJ1-3; D ambiguous. Trimming took off 2 bases at V and 0 bases at J, with 17 bases between the two ends. Germline CDR1 and CDR2: SEHNR and FQNEAQ (reference sequence). This CDR3 is 18 amino acids long. This CDR3 is CASSLTASNQNSGNTIYF. The CDR3 coding sequence is TGTGCCAGCAGCTTAACAGCGTCCAACCAAAACTCTGGAAACACCATATATTTT.

The chain links TRBV6-2 or TRBV6-3 to TRBJ1-1; a weak D match, TRBD1 (5 bases). V was trimmed by 6 bases and J by 8 bases, leaving 16 bases between them. Per the germline V gene, CDR1 is MNHEY and CDR2 is SVGEGT. This CDR3 comprises 13 residues. The CDR3 loop reads CASSPGGHPEAFF. The CDR3, as DNA: TGTGCCAGCAGCCCAGGAGGACACCCCGAAGCTTTCTTT.

CDR3 residues: CAISEPYGAGTYLKTDTQYF. CDR3 in DNA: TGTGCCATCAGTGAGCCCTATGGGGCAGGGACTTACCTTAAGACAGATACGCAGTATTTT. V and J are TRBV10-3 and TRBJ2-3; D may be TRBD2 (6 bases). This CDR3 has 20 residues. The germline V and J ends were trimmed by 2 bases and 3 bases, with 27 bases remaining between them. Germline CDR1 ENHRY, CDR2 SYGVKD.

This clone was seen only once. The gene calls are TRBV4-3 and TRBJ1-2; 7 nucleotides align to TRBD1. This CDR3 spans 15 amino acids. The V gene end was trimmed by 0 bases and the J gene end by 4 bases; junction bases not matched to a gene: 5. CDR1 and CDR2 from the germline V gene are LGHNA and YSLEER. CDR3 nucleotide sequence: TGCGCCAGCAGCCAAGACTTGGGACAGTCCTATGGCTACACCTTC. Protein: CASSQDLGQSYGYTF.